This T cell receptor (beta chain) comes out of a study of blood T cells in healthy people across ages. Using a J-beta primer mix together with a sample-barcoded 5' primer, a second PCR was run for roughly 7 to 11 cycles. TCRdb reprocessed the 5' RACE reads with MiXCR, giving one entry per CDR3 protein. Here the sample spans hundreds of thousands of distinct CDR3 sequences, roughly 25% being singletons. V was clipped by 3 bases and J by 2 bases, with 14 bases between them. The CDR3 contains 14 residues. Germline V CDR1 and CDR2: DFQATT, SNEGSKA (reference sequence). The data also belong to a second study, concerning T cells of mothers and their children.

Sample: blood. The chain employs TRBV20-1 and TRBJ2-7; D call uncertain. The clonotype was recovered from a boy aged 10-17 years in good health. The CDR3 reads CSASDARLAYEQYF. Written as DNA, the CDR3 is TGCAGTGCTAGTGATGCTCGATTGGCCTACGAGCAGTACTTC.